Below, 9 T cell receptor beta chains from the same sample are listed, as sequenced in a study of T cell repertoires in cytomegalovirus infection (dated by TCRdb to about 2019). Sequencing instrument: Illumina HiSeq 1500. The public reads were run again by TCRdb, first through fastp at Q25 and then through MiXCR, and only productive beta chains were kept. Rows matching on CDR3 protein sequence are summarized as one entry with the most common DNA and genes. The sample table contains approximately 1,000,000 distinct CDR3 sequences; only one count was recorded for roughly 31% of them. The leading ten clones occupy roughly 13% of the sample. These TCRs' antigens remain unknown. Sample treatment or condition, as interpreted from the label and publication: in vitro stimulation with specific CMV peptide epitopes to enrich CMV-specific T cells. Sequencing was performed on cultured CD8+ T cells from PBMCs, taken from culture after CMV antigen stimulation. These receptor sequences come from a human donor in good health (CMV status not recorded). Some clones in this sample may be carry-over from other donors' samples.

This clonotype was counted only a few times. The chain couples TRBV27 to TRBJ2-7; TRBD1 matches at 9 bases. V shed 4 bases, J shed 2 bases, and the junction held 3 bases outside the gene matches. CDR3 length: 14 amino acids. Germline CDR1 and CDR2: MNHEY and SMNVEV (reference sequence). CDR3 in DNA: TGTGCCAGCAGTTGGGGACAGGGAACCTACGAGCAGTACTTC. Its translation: CASSWGQGTYEQYF.

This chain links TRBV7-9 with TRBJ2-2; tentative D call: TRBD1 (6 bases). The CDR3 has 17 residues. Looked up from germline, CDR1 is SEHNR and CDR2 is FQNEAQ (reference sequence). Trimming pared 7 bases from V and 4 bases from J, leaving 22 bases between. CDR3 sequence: CASNQADRIRATGELFF. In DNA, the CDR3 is TGTGCCAGCAACCAAGCCGACAGGATTCGGGCCACCGGGGAGCTGTTTTTT.

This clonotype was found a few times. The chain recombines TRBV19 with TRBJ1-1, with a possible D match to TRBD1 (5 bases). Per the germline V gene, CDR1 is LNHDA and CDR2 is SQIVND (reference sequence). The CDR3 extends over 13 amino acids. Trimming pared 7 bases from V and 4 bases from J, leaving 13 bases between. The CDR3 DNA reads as TGTGCCAGTACCCTCGGCAGGGCCACTGAAGCTTTCTTT. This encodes CASTLGRATEAFF.

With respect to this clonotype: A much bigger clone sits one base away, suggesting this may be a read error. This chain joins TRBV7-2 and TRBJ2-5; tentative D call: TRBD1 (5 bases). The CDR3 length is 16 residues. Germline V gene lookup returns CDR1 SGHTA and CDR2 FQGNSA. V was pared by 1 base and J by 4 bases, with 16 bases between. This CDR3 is CTSSLEGARLRETQYF. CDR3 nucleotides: TGTACCAGCAGCTTAGAAGGGGCACGGTTACGAGAGACCCAGTACTTC. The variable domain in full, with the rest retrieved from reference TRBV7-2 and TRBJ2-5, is GAGVSQSPSNKVTEKGKDVELRCDPISGHTALYWYRQSLGQGLEFLIYFQGNSAPDKSGLPSDRFSAERTGGSVSTLTIQRTQQEDSAVYLCTSSLEGARLRETQYFGPGTRLLVL.

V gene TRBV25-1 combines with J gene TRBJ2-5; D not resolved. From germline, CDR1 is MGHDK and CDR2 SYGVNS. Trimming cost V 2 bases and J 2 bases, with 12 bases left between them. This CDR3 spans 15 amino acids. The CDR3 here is CASSEGLFLQETQYF. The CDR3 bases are TGTGCCAGCAGTGAAGGGCTTTTTCTACAAGAGACCCAGTACTTC. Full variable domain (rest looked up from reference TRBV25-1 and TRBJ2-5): EADIYQTPRYLVIGTGKKITLECSQTMGHDKMYWYQQDPGMELHLIHYSYGVNSTEKGDLSSESTVSRIRTEHFPLTLESARPSHTSQYLCASSEGLFLQETQYFGPGTRLLVL.

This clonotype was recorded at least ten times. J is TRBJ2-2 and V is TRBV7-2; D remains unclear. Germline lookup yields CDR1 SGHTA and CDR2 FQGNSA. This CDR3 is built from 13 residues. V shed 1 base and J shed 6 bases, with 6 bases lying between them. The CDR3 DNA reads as TGTGCCAGCAGCTTAGGATTCGCCGGGGAGCTGTTTTTT. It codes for CASSLGFAGELFF.

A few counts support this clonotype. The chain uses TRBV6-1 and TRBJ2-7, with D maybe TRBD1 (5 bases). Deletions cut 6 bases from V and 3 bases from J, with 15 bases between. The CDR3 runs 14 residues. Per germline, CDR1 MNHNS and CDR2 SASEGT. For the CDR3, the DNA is TGTGCCAGCAGAAAGGGGCAGGTTTACTACGAGCAGTACGTC. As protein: CASRKGQVYYEQYV.

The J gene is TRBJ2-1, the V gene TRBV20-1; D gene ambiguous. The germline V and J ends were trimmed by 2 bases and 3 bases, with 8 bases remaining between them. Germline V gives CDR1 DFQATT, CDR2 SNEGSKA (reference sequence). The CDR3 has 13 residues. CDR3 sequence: CSARSRIYNEQFF. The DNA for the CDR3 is TGCAGTGCTAGATCGCGGATCTACAATGAGCAGTTCTTC.

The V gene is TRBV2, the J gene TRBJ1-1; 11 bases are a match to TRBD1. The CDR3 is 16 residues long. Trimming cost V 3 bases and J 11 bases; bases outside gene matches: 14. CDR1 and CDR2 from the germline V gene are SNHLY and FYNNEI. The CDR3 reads CASSDLGTGGLNEAFF. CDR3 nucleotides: TGTGCCAGCAGTGATCTAGGGACAGGGGGTTTAAACGAGGCTTTCTTT.